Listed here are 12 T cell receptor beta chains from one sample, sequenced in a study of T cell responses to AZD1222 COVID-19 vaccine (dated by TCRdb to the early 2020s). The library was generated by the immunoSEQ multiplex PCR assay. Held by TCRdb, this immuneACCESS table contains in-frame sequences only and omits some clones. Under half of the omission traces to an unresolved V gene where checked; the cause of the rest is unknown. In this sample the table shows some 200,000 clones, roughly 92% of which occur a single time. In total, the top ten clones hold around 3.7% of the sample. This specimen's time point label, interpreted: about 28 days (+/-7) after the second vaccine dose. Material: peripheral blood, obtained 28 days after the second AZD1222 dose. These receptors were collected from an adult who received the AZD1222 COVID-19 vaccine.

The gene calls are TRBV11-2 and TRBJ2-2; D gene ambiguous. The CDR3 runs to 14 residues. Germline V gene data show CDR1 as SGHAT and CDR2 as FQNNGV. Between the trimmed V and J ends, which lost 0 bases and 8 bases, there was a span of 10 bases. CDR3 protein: CASSLEPLVGELFF. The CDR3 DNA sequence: TGTGCCAGCAGCTTAGAGCCCCTCGTGGGGGAGCTGTTTTTT. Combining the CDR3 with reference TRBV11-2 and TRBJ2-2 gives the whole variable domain EAGVAQSPRYKIIEKRQSVAFWCNPISGHATLYWYQQILGQGPKLLIQFQNNGVVDDSQLPKDRFSAERLKGVDSTLKIQPAKLEDSAVYLCASSLEPLVGELFFGEGSRLTVL.

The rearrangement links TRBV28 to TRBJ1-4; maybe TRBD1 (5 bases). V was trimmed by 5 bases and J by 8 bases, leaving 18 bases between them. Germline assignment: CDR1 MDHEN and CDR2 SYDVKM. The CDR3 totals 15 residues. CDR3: CASSRRTGADEKLFF. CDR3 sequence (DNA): TGTGCCAGCAGTCGCCGGACCGGGGCCGACGAAAAACTGTTTTTT.

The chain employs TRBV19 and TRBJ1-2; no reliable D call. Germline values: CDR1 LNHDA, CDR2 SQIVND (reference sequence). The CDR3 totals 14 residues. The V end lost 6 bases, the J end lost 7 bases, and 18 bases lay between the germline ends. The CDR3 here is CASSPRRTPSGYTF. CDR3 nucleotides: TGTGCCAGTAGCCCTCGCCGGACCCCCAGTGGCTACACCTTC.

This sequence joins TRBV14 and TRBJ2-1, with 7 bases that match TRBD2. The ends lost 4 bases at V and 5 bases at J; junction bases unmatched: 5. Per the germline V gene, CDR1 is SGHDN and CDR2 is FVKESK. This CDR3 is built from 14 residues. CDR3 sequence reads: CASSLGGYNNEQFF. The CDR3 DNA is TGTGCCAGCAGCCTGGGAGGGTACAACAATGAGCAGTTCTTC.

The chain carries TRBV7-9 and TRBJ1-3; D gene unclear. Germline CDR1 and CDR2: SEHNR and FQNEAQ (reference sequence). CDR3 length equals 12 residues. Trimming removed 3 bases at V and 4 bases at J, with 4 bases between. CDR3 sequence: CASSFEGNTIYF. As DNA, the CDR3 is TGTGCCAGCAGCTTTGAAGGAAACACCATATATTTT.

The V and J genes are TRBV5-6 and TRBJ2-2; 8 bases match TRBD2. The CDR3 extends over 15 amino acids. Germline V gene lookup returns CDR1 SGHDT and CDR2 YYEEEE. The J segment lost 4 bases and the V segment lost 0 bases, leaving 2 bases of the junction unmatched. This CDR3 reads CASSLVAGGTGELFF. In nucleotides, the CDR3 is TGTGCCAGCAGCTTGGTGGCGGGAGGCACCGGGGAGCTGTTTTTT.

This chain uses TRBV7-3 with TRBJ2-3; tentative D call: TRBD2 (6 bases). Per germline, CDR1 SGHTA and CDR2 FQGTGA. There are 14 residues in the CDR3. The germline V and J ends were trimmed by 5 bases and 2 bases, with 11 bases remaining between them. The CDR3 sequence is CASSRGGDTDTQYF. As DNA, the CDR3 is TGTGCCAGCAGCCGCGGCGGGGACACAGATACGCAGTATTTT.

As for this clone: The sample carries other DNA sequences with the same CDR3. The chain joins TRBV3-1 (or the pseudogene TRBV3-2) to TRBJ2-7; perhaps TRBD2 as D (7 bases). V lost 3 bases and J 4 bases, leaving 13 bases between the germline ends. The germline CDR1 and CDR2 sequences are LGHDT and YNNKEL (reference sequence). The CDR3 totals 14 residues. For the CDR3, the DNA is TGTGCCAGCAGCCAGGGGGGAGGGACATACGAGCAGTACTTC. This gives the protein CASSQGGGTYEQYF.

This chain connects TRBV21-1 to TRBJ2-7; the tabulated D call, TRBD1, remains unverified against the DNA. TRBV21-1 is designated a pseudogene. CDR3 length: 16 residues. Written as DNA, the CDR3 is TGTGCCAGCAGCAAAGTACCAGGGATCAGCTCCTACGAGCAGTACTTC. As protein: CASSKVPGISSYEQYF.

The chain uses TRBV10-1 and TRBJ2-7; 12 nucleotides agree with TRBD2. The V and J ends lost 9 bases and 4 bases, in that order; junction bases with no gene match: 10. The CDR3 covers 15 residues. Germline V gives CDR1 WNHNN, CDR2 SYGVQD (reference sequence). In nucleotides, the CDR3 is TGCGCCAGATTCCGGGCACTAGCGGGAGGTTACGAGCAGTACTTC. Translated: CARFRALAGGYEQYF.

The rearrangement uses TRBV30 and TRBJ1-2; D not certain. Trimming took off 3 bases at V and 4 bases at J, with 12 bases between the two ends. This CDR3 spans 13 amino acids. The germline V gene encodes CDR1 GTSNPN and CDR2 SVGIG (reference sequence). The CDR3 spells CAWRPTSGYGYTF. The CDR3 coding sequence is TGTGCCTGGAGGCCTACGTCTGGCTATGGCTACACCTTC.

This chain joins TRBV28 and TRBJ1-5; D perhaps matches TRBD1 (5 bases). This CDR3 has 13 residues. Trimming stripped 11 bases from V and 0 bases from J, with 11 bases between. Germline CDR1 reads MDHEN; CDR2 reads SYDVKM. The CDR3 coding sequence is TGTGCCTCCGGGGGGTATAGCAATCAGCCCCAGCATTTT. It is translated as CASGGYSNQPQHF.